This TCR beta chain was observed in a study of blood T cell repertoires in COVID-19. About the research overall: Sites across the United States, Italy and Spain contributed samples from acute and convalescent COVID-19. T cells, B-cell-depleted T cells, or PBMCs provided the cDNA or gDNA that served as material.

This CDR3 is built from 15 residues. CDR1 is SNHLY and CDR2 is FYNNEI in the germline V gene. The J segment lost 7 bases and the V segment lost 3 bases, leaving 8 bases of the junction unmatched. Authors' analysis steps: Estimated nucleated cell counts came from reference gene primer amplification. Here immunoSEQ multiplex PCR was the method, and the copy in TCRdb shows in-frame clones only, minus some. The V and J calls and clone size were taken over from that table, and D and trimming were inferred from the DNA. The table includes approximately 170,000 clones, approximately 74% detected once. The J gene is TRBJ1-4, the V gene TRBV2, with 7 bases identical to TRBD1. The sequence was obtained from a woman aged 80 or over with acute or convalescent COVID-19. Sequenced sample: peripheral blood. This chain's CDR3 is CASSESGRGSEKLFF. CDR3 DNA: TGTGCCAGCAGTGAGTCAGGCAGGGGGAGTGAAAAACTGTTTTTT.